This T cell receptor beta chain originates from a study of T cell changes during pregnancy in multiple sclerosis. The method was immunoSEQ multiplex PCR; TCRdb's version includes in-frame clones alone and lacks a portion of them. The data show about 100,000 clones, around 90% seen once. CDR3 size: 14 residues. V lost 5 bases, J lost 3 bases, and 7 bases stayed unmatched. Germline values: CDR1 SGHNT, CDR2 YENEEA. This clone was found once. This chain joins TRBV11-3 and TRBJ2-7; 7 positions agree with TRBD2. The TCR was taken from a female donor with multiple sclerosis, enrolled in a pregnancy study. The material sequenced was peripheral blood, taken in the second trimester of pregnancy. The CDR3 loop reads CASSLTSGDYEQYF. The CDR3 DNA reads TGTGCCAGCAGCCTAACAAGCGGGGACTACGAGCAGTACTTC.